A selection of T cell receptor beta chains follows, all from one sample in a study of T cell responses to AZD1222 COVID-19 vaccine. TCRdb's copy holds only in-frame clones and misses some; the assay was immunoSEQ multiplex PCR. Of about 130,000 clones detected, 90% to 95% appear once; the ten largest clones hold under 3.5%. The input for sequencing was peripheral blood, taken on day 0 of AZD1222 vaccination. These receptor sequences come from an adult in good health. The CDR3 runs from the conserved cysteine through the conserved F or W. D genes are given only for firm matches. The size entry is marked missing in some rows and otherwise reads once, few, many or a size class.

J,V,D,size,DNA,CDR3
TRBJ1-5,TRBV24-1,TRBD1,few,TGTGCCACCAGTGACTCTCGACAGGGGGTGCAGCCCCAGCATTTT,CATSDSRQGVQPQHF
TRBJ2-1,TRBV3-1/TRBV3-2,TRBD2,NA,TGTGCCAGCAGCCATCTACTGGGATCGGGAGGGAACTCCTACAATGAGCAGTTCTTC,CASSHLLGSGGNSYNEQFF
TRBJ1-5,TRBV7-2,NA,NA,TGTGCCAGCAGCTTAGACAGGGTTGGACAGCCCCAGCATTTT,CASSLDRVGQPQHF
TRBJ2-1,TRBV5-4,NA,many,TGTGCCAGCAGCCTACCGTTATACAATGAGCAGTTCTTC,CASSLPLYNEQFF
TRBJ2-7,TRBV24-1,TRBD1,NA,TGTGCCACCAGTGGGGACAGTAACGAGCAGTACTTC,CATSGDSNEQYF
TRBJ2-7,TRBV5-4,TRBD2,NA,TGTGCCAGCAGCTCGACCGGGACTAGCAACGACGAGCAGTACTTC,CASSSTGTSNDEQYF
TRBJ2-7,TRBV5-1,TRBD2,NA,TGCGCCAGCAGCCCGCGAGCGGGAGTGGGATCCTACGAGCAGTACTTC,CASSPRAGVGSYEQYF
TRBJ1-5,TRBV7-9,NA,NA,TGTGCCAGCAGCTTAAGCGAAGGGAATCAGCCCCAGCATTTT,CASSLSEGNQPQHF
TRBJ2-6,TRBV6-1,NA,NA,TGTGCCAGCAGTGAACAGACTGGGGCCAACGTCCTGACTTTC,CASSEQTGANVLTF
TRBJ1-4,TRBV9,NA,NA,TGTGCCAGCAGCGTAGACGGGGGGCCGTGGACGAAACTGTTTTTT,CASSVDGGPWTKLFF
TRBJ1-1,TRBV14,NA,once,TGTGCCAGCAGCCAAGAGAAGCGCAGGGGCGACACTGAAGCTTTCTTT,CASSQEKRRGDTEAFF